The text below deals with one T cell receptor beta chain. This sample is drawn from a study of CD8 T cells in Susac syndrome. Germline lookup yields CDR1 SGHRS and CDR2 YFSETQ. After removal of 0 bases from V and 3 bases from J, the junction contained 2 bases not matched to a gene. The CDR3 is 15 residues long. TCR beta was sequenced from blood CD8+ and CD4+ T cells. Healthy donors formed controls matched for age and sex. Negative magnetic isolation gave CD8+ and CD4+ cells; FACS enriched CD8+ TEMRA. Random hexamers were used to reverse transcribe roughly 0.5 to 1 ug of RNA. With immunoSEQ multiplex PCR, TCR beta CDR3 was amplified across 54 Vbeta and 13 Jbeta. TCRdb passed the immunoSEQ multiplex PCR reads through MiXCR, listing each CDR3 protein once. The sample carries under 200,000 distinct CDR3 sequences, about 94% recorded once.

This TCR was sampled from a human donor in good health. What was sequenced was CD4+ T cells from PBMCs. This chain connects TRBV5-1 to TRBJ2-3; 9 nucleotides agree with TRBD1. CDR3 sequence reads: CASSLGDRETDTQYF. CDR3 DNA sequence: TGCGCCAGCAGCTTGGGGGACAGGGAAACAGATACGCAGTATTTT.